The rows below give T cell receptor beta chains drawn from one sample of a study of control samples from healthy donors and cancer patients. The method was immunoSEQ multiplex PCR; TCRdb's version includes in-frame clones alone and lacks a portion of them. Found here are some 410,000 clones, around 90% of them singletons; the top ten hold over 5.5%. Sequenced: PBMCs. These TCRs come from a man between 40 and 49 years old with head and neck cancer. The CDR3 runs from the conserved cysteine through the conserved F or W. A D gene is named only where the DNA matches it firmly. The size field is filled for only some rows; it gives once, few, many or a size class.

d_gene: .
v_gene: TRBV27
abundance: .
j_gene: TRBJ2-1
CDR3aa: CASSLRRRGLHGSSENEQFF
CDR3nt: TGTGCCAGCAGTTTAAGGCGGAGGGGGCTTCACGGGAGTAGTGAAAATGAGCAGTTCTTC

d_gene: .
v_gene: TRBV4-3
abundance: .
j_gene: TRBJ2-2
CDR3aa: CASSQEFAGFAGELFF
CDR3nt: TGCGCCAGCAGCCAAGAGTTTGCCGGGTTTGCCGGGGAGCTGTTTTTT

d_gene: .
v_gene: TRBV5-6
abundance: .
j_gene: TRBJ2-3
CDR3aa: CASSGADWADTQYF
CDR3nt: TGTGCCAGCAGCGGGGCAGATTGGGCAGATACGCAGTATTTT

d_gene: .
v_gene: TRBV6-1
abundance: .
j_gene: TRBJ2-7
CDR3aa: CASSEIRVYEQYF
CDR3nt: TGTGCCAGCAGTGAAATCCGTGTCTACGAGCAGTACTTC

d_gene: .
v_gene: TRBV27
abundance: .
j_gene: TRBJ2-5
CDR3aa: CASSLGKTQYF
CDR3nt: TGTGCCAGCAGTTTAGGAAAGACCCAGTACTTC

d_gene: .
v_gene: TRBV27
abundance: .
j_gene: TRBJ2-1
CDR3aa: CASSLGGGEQFF
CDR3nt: TGTGCCAGCAGTCTTGGAGGGGGGGAGCAGTTCTTC

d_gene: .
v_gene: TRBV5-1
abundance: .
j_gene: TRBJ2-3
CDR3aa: CASSLTVGTDTQYF
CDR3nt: TGCGCCAGCAGCCTGACAGTAGGGACAGATACGCAGTATTTT

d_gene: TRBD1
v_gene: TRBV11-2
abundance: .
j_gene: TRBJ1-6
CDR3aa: CASSPTGVGSPLHF
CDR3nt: TGTGCCAGCAGCCCTACAGGGGTTGGCTCACCCCTCCACTTT

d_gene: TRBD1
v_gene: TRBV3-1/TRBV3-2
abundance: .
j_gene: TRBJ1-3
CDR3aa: CASSRRQGVRGNTIYF
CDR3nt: TGTGCCAGCAGCCGGAGACAGGGGGTTCGAGGAAACACCATATATTTT

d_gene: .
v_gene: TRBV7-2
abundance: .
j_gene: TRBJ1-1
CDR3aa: CASSSSGTENTEAFF
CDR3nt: TGTGCCAGCAGCTCCTCCGGGACCGAGAACACTGAAGCTTTCTTT

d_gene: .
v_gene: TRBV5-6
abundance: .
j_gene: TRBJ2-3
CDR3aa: CASSLRGADTQYF
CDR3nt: TGTGCCAGCAGCTTAAGGGGAGCAGATACGCAGTATTTT

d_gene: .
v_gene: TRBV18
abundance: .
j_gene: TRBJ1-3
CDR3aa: CASSPERSGNTIYF
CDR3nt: TGTGCCAGCTCACCAGAAAGGTCTGGAAACACCATATATTTT

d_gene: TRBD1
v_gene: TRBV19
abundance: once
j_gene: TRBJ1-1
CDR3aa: CATPPGQGNTEAFF
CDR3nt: TGTGCCACCCCTCCCGGACAGGGGAACACTGAAGCTTTCTTT

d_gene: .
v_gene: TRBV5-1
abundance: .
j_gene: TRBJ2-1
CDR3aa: CASSLGGPPSYNEQFF
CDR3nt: TGCGCCAGCAGCTTGGGCGGGCCGCCTTCCTACAATGAGCAGTTCTTC

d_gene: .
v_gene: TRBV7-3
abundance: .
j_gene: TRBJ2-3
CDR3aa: CASSLTDTQYF
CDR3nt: TGTGCCAGCAGCTTAACAGATACGCAGTATTTT

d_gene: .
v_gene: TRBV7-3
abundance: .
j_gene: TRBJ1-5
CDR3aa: CASSPLGQNNQPQHF
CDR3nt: TGTGCCAGCAGCCCTCTGGGGCAGAATAATCAGCCCCAGCATTTT

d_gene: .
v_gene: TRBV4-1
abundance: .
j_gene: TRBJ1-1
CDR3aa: CASSRGRENTEAFF
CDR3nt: TGCGCCAGCAGCAGAGGAAGGGAGAACACTGAAGCTTTCTTT

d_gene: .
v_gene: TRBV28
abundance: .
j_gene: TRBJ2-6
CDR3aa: CASTLRVLSGANVLTF
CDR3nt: TGTGCCAGCACCCTCCGCGTACTCTCTGGGGCCAACGTCCTGACTTTC

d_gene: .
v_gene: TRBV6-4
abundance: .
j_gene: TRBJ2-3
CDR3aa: CASKKEGDQVTDTQYF
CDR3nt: TGTGCCAGCAAAAAGGAGGGAGATCAGGTCACAGATACGCAGTATTTT

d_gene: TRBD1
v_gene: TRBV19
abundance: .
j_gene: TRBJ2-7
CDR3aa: CASSIRTGAYEQYF
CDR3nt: TGTGCCAGTAGTATTCGGACAGGGGCCTACGAGCAGTACTTC

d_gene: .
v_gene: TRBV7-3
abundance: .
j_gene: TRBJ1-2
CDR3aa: CASSLTANYGYTF
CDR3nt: TGTGCCAGCAGCTTAACGGCAAACTATGGCTACACCTTC

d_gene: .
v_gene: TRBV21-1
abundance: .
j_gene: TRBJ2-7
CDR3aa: CASSKGTTGVHEQYF
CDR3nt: TGTGCCAGCAGCAAAGGGACCACAGGGGTCCACGAGCAGTACTTC

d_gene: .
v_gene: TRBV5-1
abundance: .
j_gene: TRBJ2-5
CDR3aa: CASSLASGQETQYF
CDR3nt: TGCGCCAGCAGCTTGGCGTCAGGGCAAGAGACCCAGTACTTC

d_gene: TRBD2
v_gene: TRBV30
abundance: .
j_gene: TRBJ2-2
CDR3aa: CAWTGGWNTGELFF
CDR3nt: TGTGCCTGGACGGGGGGTTGGAACACCGGGGAGCTGTTTTTT

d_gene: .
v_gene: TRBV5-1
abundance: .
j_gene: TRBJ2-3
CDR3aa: CASRTGTSTDTQYF
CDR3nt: TGCGCCAGCCGTACCGGGACCTCCACAGATACGCAGTATTTT

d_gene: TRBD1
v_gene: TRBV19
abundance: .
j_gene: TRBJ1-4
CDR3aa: CASSIARAGGEKLFF
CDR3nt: TGTGCCAGTAGTATTGCTCGGGCAGGGGGAGAAAAACTGTTTTTT

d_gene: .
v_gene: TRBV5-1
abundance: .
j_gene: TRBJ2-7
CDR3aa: CASSSGSPTGHEQYF
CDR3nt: TGCGCCAGCAGCTCCGGCTCCCCCACGGGTCACGAGCAGTACTTC

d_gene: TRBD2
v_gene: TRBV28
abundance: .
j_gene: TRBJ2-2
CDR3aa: CGSVPSGGLTNTGELFF
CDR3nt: TGTGGGTCGGTGCCTAGCGGGGGTTTAACGAACACCGGGGAGCTGTTTTTT

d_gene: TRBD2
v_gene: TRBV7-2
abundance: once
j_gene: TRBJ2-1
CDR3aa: CASSLASGAVQFF
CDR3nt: TGTGCCAGCAGCTTAGCTAGCGGGGCCGTGCAGTTCTTC

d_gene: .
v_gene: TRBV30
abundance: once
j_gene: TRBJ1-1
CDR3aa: CAWNRDNTEAFF
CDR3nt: TGTGCCTGGAATCGGGACAACACTGAAGCTTTCTTT

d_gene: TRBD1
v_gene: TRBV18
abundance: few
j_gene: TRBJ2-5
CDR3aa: CASSPRRDREETQYF
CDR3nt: TGTGCCAGCTCACCACGAAGGGACAGGGAAGAGACCCAGTACTTC

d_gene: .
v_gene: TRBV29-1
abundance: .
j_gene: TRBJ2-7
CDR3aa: CSVVGGASEQYF
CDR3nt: TGCAGCGTTGTAGGGGGGGCCTCCGAGCAGTACTTC

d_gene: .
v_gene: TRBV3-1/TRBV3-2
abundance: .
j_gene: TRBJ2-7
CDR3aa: CASSSLSGEQYF
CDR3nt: TGTGCCAGCAGCTCCTTGTCGGGGGAGCAGTACTTC

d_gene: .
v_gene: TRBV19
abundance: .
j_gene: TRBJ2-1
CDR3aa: CASSLQGDEQFF
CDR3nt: TGTGCCAGTAGCCTACAGGGAGATGAGCAGTTCTTC

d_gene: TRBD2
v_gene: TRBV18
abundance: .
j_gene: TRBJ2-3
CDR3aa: CASSPSGLAITSTDTQYF
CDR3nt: TGTGCCAGCTCACCCTCGGGACTAGCGATTACTAGCACAGATACGCAGTATTTT

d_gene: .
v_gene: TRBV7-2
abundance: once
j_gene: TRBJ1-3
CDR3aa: CASSLESLERWGNTIYF
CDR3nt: TGTGCCAGCAGCTTAGAGAGCCTGGAGAGGTGGGGAAACACCATATATTTT

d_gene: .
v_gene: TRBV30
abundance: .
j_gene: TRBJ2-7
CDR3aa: CAWSVGRGVSYEQYF
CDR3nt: TGTGCCTGGAGTGTAGGGCGAGGGGTTTCCTACGAGCAGTACTTC

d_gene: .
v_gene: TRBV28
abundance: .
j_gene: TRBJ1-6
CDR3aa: CASSFKGSSYNSPLHF
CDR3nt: TGTGCCAGCAGTTTTAAAGGTAGCTCCTATAATTCACCCCTCCACTTT

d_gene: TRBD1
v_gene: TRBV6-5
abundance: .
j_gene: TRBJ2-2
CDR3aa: CASSYTGGSTGELFF
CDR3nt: TGTGCCAGCAGTTACACAGGGGGCTCTACCGGGGAGCTGTTTTTT

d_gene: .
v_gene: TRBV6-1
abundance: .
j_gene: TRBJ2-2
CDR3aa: CASSEVAVNTGELFF
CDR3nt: TGTGCCAGCAGTGAGGTGGCGGTGAACACCGGGGAGCTGTTTTTT

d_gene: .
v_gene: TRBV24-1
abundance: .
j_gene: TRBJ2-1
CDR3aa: CATSDSQGQGKNEQFF
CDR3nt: TGTGCCACCAGTGATTCTCAGGGGCAGGGTAAGAATGAGCAGTTCTTC

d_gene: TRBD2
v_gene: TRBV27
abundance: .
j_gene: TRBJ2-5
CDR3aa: CASSHIAGGPQETQYF
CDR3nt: TGTGCCAGCAGTCACATAGCGGGGGGGCCCCAAGAGACCCAGTACTTC

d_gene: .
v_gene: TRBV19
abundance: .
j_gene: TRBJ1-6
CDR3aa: CASREQPGRGRFSPLHF
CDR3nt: TGTGCCAGTCGCGAACAGCCCGGACGAGGGAGGTTTTCACCCCTCCACTTT

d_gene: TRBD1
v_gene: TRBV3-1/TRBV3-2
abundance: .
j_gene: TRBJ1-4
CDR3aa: CASSPTGGFNEKLFF
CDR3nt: TGTGCCAGCAGCCCGACAGGGGGATTTAATGAAAAACTGTTTTTT

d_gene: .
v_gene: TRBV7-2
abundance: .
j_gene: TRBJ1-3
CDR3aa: CASSLIRAGNTIYF
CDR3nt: TGTGCCAGCAGCTTAATACGGGCTGGAAACACCATATATTTT